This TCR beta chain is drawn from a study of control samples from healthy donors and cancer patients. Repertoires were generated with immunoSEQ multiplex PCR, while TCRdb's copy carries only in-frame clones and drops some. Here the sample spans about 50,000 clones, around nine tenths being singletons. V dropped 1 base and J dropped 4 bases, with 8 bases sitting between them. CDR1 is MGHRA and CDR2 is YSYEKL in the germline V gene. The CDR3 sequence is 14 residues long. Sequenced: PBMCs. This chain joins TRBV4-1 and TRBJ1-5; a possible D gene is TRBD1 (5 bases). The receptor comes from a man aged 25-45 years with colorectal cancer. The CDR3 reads CASSQAGFNQPQHF. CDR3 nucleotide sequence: TGCGCCAGCAGCCAAGCAGGGTTTAATCAGCCCCAGCATTTT.